What follows are 11 T cell receptor beta chains derived from one specimen sequenced in a study of CXCR3-negative and CXCR3-positive naive CD8 T cells. Findings of the study overall: Naive cells positive for CXCR3 carried more hydrophobic TRB CDR3s than CXCR3-negative ones.

Their antigens remain unidentified. Libraries were UMI-labeled 5' RACE TRB cDNA. TCRdb re-analyzed the 5' RACE reads; it lists each CDR3 protein once, without DNA. Its clone listing holds about 110,000 distinct CDR3 sequences. The sequencing input was naive CXCR3+ CD8+ T cells from blood. The sample's subset: CD45RO-CCR7+CD27+CD95- naive CD8+ T cells expressing CXCR3 (TNR3+). Receptor source: a human donor in good health. Some clones in this sample may be carry-over from other donors' samples.

This chain links TRBV7-9 with TRBJ1-1; TCRdb outputs TRBD1, but without DNA this stays unchecked. CDR3 length: 14 residues. Per the germline V gene, CDR1 is SEHNR and CDR2 is FQNEAQ (reference sequence). The CDR3: CASSFVTGRTEAFF.

CDR3 sequence: CASSQSWGVEAFF. The chain employs TRBV11-2 and TRBJ1-1. The CDR3 has 13 residues. Germline V CDR1 and CDR2: SGHAT, FQNNGV. Full variable domain (rest looked up from reference TRBV11-2 and TRBJ1-1): EAGVAQSPRYKIIEKRQSVAFWCNPISGHATLYWYQQILGQGPKLLIQFQNNGVVDDSQLPKDRFSAERLKGVDSTLKIQPAKLEDSAVYLCASSQSWGVEAFFGQGTRLTVV.

V and J are TRBV12-3 or TRBV12-4 and TRBJ2-3; the TCRdb call, TRBD1, lacks DNA for checking. The CDR3 length is 14 residues. This chain's CDR3 is CASSSLQGTDTQYF.

V and J are TRBV6-2 or TRBV6-3 and TRBJ1-5; TCRdb names TRBD1, which stays unverified in the absence of DNA. The CDR3 spans 18 residues. Germline V gene lookup returns CDR1 MNHEY and CDR2 SVGEGT. CDR3 sequence reads: CASSSPPTTGQKDQPQHF.

V and J are TRBV29-1 and TRBJ1-2; TCRdb outputs TRBD1, but without DNA this stays unchecked. The V gene's germline CDR1 is SQVTM and CDR2 ANQGSEA. The CDR3 loop spans 15 amino acids. CDR3 amino acids: CSVEGARGDNYGYTF.

The chain joins TRBV5-1 to TRBJ2-7; the TCRdb call, TRBD2, lacks DNA for checking. Germline loops: CDR1 SGHRS, CDR2 YFSETQ. The CDR3 is made up of 14 amino acids. CDR3 sequence: CASSLTGTRNEQYF. The full variable domain, rest sourced from reference TRBV5-1 and TRBJ2-7, is KAGVTQTPRYLIKTRGQQVTLSCSPISGHRSVSWYQQTPGQGLQFLFEYFSETQRNKGNFPGRFSGRQFSNSRSEMNVSTLELGDSALYLCASSLTGTRNEQYFGPGTRLTVT.

This chain joins TRBV7-8 and TRBJ2-7; TCRdb returns TRBD1, unconfirmable since there is no DNA. The CDR3 runs to 17 residues. Germline values: CDR1 SGHVS, CDR2 FQNEAQ. The CDR3 here is CASSLHSTGLSAYEQYF.

The chain uses TRBV6-5 and TRBJ2-7; TCRdb designates TRBD2, a call that cannot be tested without DNA. Germline V CDR1 and CDR2: MNHEY, SVGAGI. This CDR3 is built from 14 residues. CDR3 region: CASTPDYLSYEQYF.

The V and J genes are TRBV12-3 or TRBV12-4 and TRBJ1-2; the D call of TRBD1 rests on TCRdb alone, since no DNA is present to check it. This CDR3 comprises 14 residues. The CDR3 is CASSPSGTGGGYTF.

The chain couples TRBV27 to TRBJ1-2; with no DNA, the TCRdb D assignment of TRBD1 cannot be verified. The CDR3 runs 13 residues. From germline, CDR1 is MNHEY and CDR2 SMNVEV (reference sequence). The CDR3 spells CASSFGGGDGYTF.

The rearrangement joins TRBV5-1 to TRBJ1-2; TCRdb selects TRBD1, and the lack of DNA leaves this call unchecked. CDR3 length equals 16 residues. Germline CDR1 reads SGHRS; CDR2 reads YFSETQ. The CDR3 here is CASSLSGGRDSYGYTF.